These 25 T cell receptor beta chains were sequenced from one sample in a study of T cells in localized non-small cell lung cancer. The table came from immunoSEQ multiplex PCR; TCRdb's copy has only in-frame clones and leaves some out. Seen here are over 8,500 clones, approximately 84% observed once, and the top ten hold over 6.5%. Sequences were derived from peripheral blood, sampled before any cancer treatment. The source of these receptors is a male donor older than 55 with stage III lung adenocarcinoma.

The genes are TRBV18 and TRBJ2-5; tentatively, D is TRBD2 (6 bases). The CDR3 is 15 residues long. Trimming shortened V by 4 bases and J by 0 bases, and 12 bases separated the two germline ends. Per the germline V gene, CDR1 is KGHSH and CDR2 is LQKENI. The CDR3 sequence is CASSRDGGYQETQYF. For the CDR3, the DNA is TGTGCCAGCTCACGAGACGGGGGATACCAAGAGACCCAGTACTTC. The complete variable domain, with remaining parts taken from reference TRBV18 and TRBJ2-5, reads NAGVMQNPRHLVRRRGQEARLRCSPMKGHSHVYWYRQLPEEGLKFMVYLQKENIIDESGMPKERFSAEFPKEGPSILRIQQVVRGDSAAYFCASSRDGGYQETQYFGPGTRLLVL.

The chain uses TRBV7-6 and TRBJ2-7; TRBD2 matches at 9 bases. The CDR3 is 15 amino acids. V dropped 5 bases and J dropped 3; count of bases not matched to a gene: 8. CDR1 and CDR2 from the germline V gene are SGHVS and FNYEAQ. The CDR3 loop reads CASSPQAGGFYEQYF. The CDR3 coding sequence is TGTGCCAGCAGCCCCCAAGCGGGAGGCTTCTACGAGCAGTACTTC.

This clone appeared once. This sequence joins TRBV6-1 and TRBJ1-2; 9 bases match TRBD1. CDR3 length equals 13 residues. Germline CDR1 and CDR2: MNHNS and SASEGT. The junction had 9 bases not matched to a gene; V was cut back by 8 bases and J by 8 bases. CDR3 protein: CASALTGGGGYTF. CDR3 coding DNA: TGTGCCAGCGCCTTAACAGGGGGCGGAGGCTACACCTTC.

In this sample, this clone turned up once. The germline gene is not matched at one end of the junction; a read error may be the cause. The gene calls are TRBV7-7 and TRBJ2-1, with a tentative D call TRBD2 (7 bases). Looked up from germline, CDR1 is SSHAT and CDR2 is FNYEAQ (reference sequence). CDR3 length: 12 amino acids. Written as DNA, the CDR3 is TGTGCTAGCAGCTTAGGCGGGGGCCGCCAGTTCTTC. Protein: CASSLGGGRQFF.

The chain links TRBV6-5 to TRBJ1-1; 8 nucleotides align to TRBD1. Germline CDR1 is MNHEY and CDR2 is SVGAGI. The trim removed 6 bases at V and 4 bases at J, leaving 7 bases unmatched. The CDR3 totals 14 residues. In nucleotides, the CDR3 is TGTGCCAGCAGCTTCGACAGGGGTCCCACTGAAGCTTTCTTT. Its protein product is CASSFDRGPTEAFF.

The chain uses TRBV7-2 and TRBJ2-7; 10 bases map to TRBD1. Germline trimming cut 5 bases from V and 6 bases from J; bases unmatched to any gene: 7. The CDR3 length is 14 residues. The V gene's germline CDR1 is SGHTA and CDR2 FQGNSA. The DNA of the CDR3 is TGTGCCAGCAGCCCCGGGACAGGGGCCGCCGAGCAGTACTTC. This encodes CASSPGTGAAEQYF.

This chain links TRBV28 with TRBJ2-1; D may be TRBD1 (6 bases). This CDR3 contains 13 residues. The germline CDR1 and CDR2 sequences are MDHEN and SYDVKM. V was cut by 7 bases and J by 8 bases, with 15 bases left in between. CDR3 bases: TGTGCCAGCAACAGACCAGGGGCCTATGAGCAGTTCTTC. It specifies CASNRPGAYEQFF.

The genes are TRBV11-1 and TRBJ1-2; tentative D call: TRBD1 (5 bases). V was pared by 3 bases and J by 6 bases, with 11 bases between. The length of the CDR3 is 13 residues. The germline V gene encodes CDR1 SGHAT and CDR2 FQDESV (reference sequence). CDR3 sequence (DNA): TGTGCCAGCAGCTTCGGGGCCTCGGATGGCTACACCTTC. Its translation: CASSFGASDGYTF.

The genes are TRBV29-1 and TRBJ2-3; 7 bases fit TRBD2. J was trimmed by 0 bases and V by 8 bases; bases with no gene match: 5. Germline assignment: CDR1 SQVTM and CDR2 ANQGSEA. The CDR3 loop spans 13 amino acids. This CDR3 is CSTRGDSTDTQYF. As DNA, the CDR3 is TGCAGCACACGGGGGGATAGCACAGATACGCAGTATTTT.

This chain joins TRBV12-5 and TRBJ2-6; the D gene is possibly TRBD1 (5 bases). The CDR3 extends over 17 amino acids. Germline V gives CDR1 LGHNT, CDR2 FRNRAP. V lost 5 bases to trimming and J lost 5 bases, with 19 bases between them. Written as DNA, the CDR3 is TGTGCTAGTGGTAGCTGGTCAGGACAAAGTCGGGCCAACGTCCTGACTTTC. Its protein is CASGSWSGQSRANVLTF.

The CDR3 sequence: CASSLRRVSPEQFF. The CDR3 bases are TGTGCCAGCAGCCTTCGGAGAGTCTCACCTGAGCAGTTCTTC. V gene TRBV7-8 combines with J gene TRBJ2-1; D is uncertain. This CDR3 is built from 14 residues. Germline values: CDR1 SGHVS, CDR2 FQNEAQ. Trimming left V 5 bases short and J 9 bases short, with 17 bases between.

This rearrangement joins TRBV5-4 to TRBJ2-5; D uncertain. The germline gives CDR1 SGHNT, CDR2 YYREEE (reference sequence). This CDR3 comprises 16 residues. V was shortened by 1 base and J by 1 base, with 14 bases between the two germline ends. Here the CDR3 DNA reads TGTGCCAGCAGCTTGTTGTTCGGCGGCTCCCAAGAGACCCAGTACTTC. It codes for CASSLLFGGSQETQYF. Full variable domain (remainder filled in from reference TRBV5-4 and TRBJ2-5): ETGVTQSPTHLIKTRGQQVTLRCSSQSGHNTVSWYQQALGQGPQFIFQYYREEENGRGNFPPRFSGLQFPNYSSELNVNALELDDSALYLCASSLLFGGSQETQYFGPGTRLLVL.

This clone is categorized as large (0.1 to 1%). The rearrangement joins TRBV27 to TRBJ2-2; 8 bases align to TRBD2. Germline lookup yields CDR1 MNHEY and CDR2 SMNVEV (reference sequence). With 2 bases clipped from V and 4 bases from J, the junction kept 3 bases outside the gene matches. The CDR3 is 15 amino acids. The CDR3 is CASSLAGGPTGELFF. The CDR3 region has the DNA TGTGCCAGCAGTTTAGCGGGGGGTCCCACCGGGGAGCTGTTTTTT.

The V and J genes are TRBV4-3 and TRBJ2-3, with D maybe TRBD2 (5 bases). Trimming stripped 4 bases from V and 1 base from J, with 18 bases between. Germline CDR1 reads LGHNA; CDR2 reads YSLEER. This CDR3 comprises 17 residues. This CDR3 reads CASSRSFGDGGTDTQYF. For the CDR3, the DNA is TGCGCCAGCAGCCGCAGCTTCGGGGATGGGGGCACAGATACGCAGTATTTT.

The chain combines TRBV29-1 with TRBJ1-1, with 8 bases identical to TRBD1. After removal of 7 bases from V and 2 bases from J, the junction contained 6 bases not matched to a gene. The CDR3 totals 13 residues. Germline V lookup: CDR1 SQVTM, CDR2 ANQGSEA. CDR3 sequence: CSGDRGGNTEAFF. CDR3 in DNA: TGCAGCGGAGACAGGGGTGGAAACACTGAAGCTTTCTTT.

V usage is TRBV28 and J usage is TRBJ2-3; perhaps D is TRBD1 or TRBD2 (6 bases each). The CDR3 has 15 amino acids. The germline V and J ends were trimmed by 11 bases and 0 bases, with 18 bases remaining between them. CDR1 is MDHEN, CDR2 SYDVKM, per germline. As DNA, the CDR3 is TGTGCCCTCGGAGGGGGGCGCGATAGCACAGATACGCAGTATTTT. This codes for CALGGGRDSTDTQYF.

The DNA for the CDR3 is TGCGCCAGCAGCCAACTGGGACAGGCGGCAGGTACTGAAGCTTTCTTT. The encoded protein is CASSQLGQAAGTEAFF. J is TRBJ1-1 and V is TRBV4-1, with 8 bases matching TRBD1. Germline V CDR1 and CDR2: MGHRA, YSYEKL. The CDR3 loop spans 16 amino acids. After removal of 2 bases from V and 5 bases from J, the junction contained 10 bases not matched to a gene.

This clone was seen only a few times. The CDR3 DNA follows: TGTGCCAGCAGCCAGGGAGCTGGACAAGAGACCCAGTACTTC. Translating gives CASSQGAGQETQYF. The rearrangement links TRBV4-2 to TRBJ2-5, with a tentative D call TRBD2 (5 bases). Trimming left V 3 bases short and J 2 bases short, with 10 bases between. Germline V gene lookup returns CDR1 LGHNA and CDR2 YNFKEQ. The CDR3 length is 14 residues.

The rearrangement joins TRBV11-2 to TRBJ1-1; TRBD1 agrees at 10 bases. In germline, CDR1 is SGHAT, CDR2 FQNNGV. The CDR3 loop spans 17 amino acids. J was trimmed by 1 base and V by 1 base; bases with no gene match: 6. The CDR3: CASSLVLGDRGNTEAFF. In nucleotides, the CDR3 is TGTGCCAGCAGCTTAGTTTTAGGGGACAGGGGGAACACTGAAGCTTTCTTT.

DNA for the CDR3: TGTGCCAGCAGCTTGTGGGTAGGGGGGTCCAGCACAGATACGCAGTATTTT. This translates into CASSLWVGGSSTDTQYF. The rearrangement links TRBV5-4 to TRBJ2-3; either TRBD1 or TRBD2 may supply D (6 bases each). This CDR3 comprises 17 residues. The germline gives CDR1 SGHNT, CDR2 YYREEE (reference sequence). Between the trimmed V and J ends, which lost 1 base and 0 bases, there was a span of 15 bases.

The rearrangement joins TRBV4-2 to TRBJ2-3; a weak D match, TRBD1 (6 bases). CDR1 and CDR2 (germline): LGHNA, YNFKEQ. The CDR3 loop spans 17 amino acids. Deletions cut 4 bases from V and 4 bases from J, with 21 bases between. Here the CDR3 reads CASSPMGARRGADTQYF. Written as DNA, the CDR3 is TGTGCCAGCAGCCCCATGGGGGCGCGGAGAGGCGCAGATACGCAGTATTTT.

This clone was picked up one time. The chain couples TRBV25-1 to TRBJ2-2; D unclear. In germline, CDR1 is MGHDK, CDR2 SYGVNS. This CDR3 region has 15 residues. Trimming took off 1 base at V and 8 bases at J, with 14 bases between the two ends. The CDR3 bases are TGTGCCAGCAGTGAATTGCCCGAAGTTCGAGGGGAGCTGTTTTTT. Protein product: CASSELPEVRGELFF.

The gene calls are TRBV9 and TRBJ1-2; a weak D match, TRBD1 (6 bases). The length of the CDR3 is 15 residues. Trimming pared 3 bases from V and 5 bases from J, leaving 17 bases between. Germline CDR1 SGDLS, CDR2 YYNGEE. CDR3 in DNA: TGTGCCAGCAGCGCCACAGGGTTCTCGGTATATGGCTACACCTTC. It is translated as CASSATGFSVYGYTF. Based on the CDR3 plus reference TRBV9 and TRBJ1-2, the full variable domain is DSGVTQTPKHLITATGQRVTLRCSPRSGDLSVYWYQQSLDQGLQFLIQYYNGEERAKGNILERFSAQQFPDLHSELNLSSLELGDSALYFCASSATGFSVYGYTFGSGTRLTVV.

The rearrangement joins TRBV2 to TRBJ2-7; D is perhaps TRBD2 (7 bases). The germline V gene has CDR1 SNHLY and CDR2 FYNNEI. Trimming stripped 0 bases from V and 5 bases from J, with 17 bases between. The CDR3 runs 16 residues. The CDR3 loop is CASSEAPYRGADEQYF. CDR3 DNA sequence: TGTGCCAGCAGTGAAGCGCCCTATCGGGGGGCCGACGAGCAGTACTTC.

The chain recombines TRBV5-4 with TRBJ2-1; TRBD1 matches at 9 bases. CDR1 and CDR2 (germline): SGHNT, YYREEE (reference sequence). V was clipped by 4 bases and J by 6 bases; unmatched bases: 8. The CDR3 has 15 amino acids. CDR3 amino acids: CASSRLGTGPNEQFF. The CDR3 DNA reads TGTGCCAGCAGCCGATTAGGGACAGGGCCCAATGAGCAGTTCTTC.